This T cell receptor (beta chain) was captured by sequencing in a study of graft-versus-host responses after intestinal transplantation. General study results and limits: GvH clonotypes were identified within recipient marrow, with a subset emerging first in ileum or blood. Peak circulating GvH clone levels were associated with early post-transplant HvG declines.

Data came from immunoSEQ multiplex PCR; TCRdb stores just in-frame clones and leaves some out. This table holds about 38,000 clones, roughly 87% found once. Concerning this clone: The target antigen is unknown.

The germline V gene has CDR1 SGHDT and CDR2 YYEEEE. The CDR3 is made up of 17 amino acids. Losses at the gene ends were 2 bases for V and 9 bases for J; bases not matched to a gene: 9. The sequencing used PBMCs, collected 1,000 to 1,300 days after transplant. The clonotype was recovered from a human patient who received an intestinal transplant, so some T cells may come from the graft donor. J is TRBJ2-1 and V is TRBV5-6, with TRBD2 matching over 15 bases. The CDR3 loop is CASSFRTSGREEAEQFF. The CDR3 DNA follows: TGTGCCAGCAGCTTCAGGACTAGCGGGAGGGAGGAGGCTGAGCAGTTCTTC.